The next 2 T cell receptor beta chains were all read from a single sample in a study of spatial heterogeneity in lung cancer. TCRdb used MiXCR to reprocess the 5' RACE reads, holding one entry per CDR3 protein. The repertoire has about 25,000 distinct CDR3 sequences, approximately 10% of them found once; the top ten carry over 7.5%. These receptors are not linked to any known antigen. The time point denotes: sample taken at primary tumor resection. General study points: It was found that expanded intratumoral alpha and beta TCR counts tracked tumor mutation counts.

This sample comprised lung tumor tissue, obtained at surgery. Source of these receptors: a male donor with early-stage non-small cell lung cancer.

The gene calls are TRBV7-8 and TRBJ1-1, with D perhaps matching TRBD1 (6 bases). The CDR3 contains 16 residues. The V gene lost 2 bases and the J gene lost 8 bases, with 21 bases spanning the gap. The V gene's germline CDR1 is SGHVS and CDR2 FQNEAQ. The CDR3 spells CASSLRGDPRPSEAFF. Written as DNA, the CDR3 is TGTGCCAGCAGCTTAAGGGGGGACCCCAGACCATCAGAAGCTTTCTTT.

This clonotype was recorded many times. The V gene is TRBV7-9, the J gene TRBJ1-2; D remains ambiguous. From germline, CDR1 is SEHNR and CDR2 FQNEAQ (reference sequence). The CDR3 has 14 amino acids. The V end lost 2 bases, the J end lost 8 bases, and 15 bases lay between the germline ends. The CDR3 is CASSLQEGSGGYTF. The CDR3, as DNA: TGTGCCAGCAGCTTACAGGAAGGATCGGGCGGCTACACCTTC.